This T cell receptor beta chain was observed in a study of blood T cell repertoires in COVID-19. Study-wide context: The United States, Italy and Spain supplied acute and convalescent COVID-19 samples. Sample material is recorded as cDNA or gDNA derived from T cells, B-cell-depleted T cells, or PBMCs.

Each participant's cohort was designated according to participant-reported clinical history. Before being deemed recovered, Cohort 3 donors had two negative PCRs, clearance, or symptom resolution. Assay used: immunoSEQ multiplex PCR; TCRdb lists only in-frame clones, some missing. The sample consists of a few hundred thousand clones, more than 85% of them appearing once. The V gene's germline CDR1 is SGHNT and CDR2 YENEEA. The CDR3 is made up of 15 amino acids. V was clipped by 0 bases and J by 4 bases; unmatched bases: 5. Sequencing was performed on PBMCs or T cells enriched from blood (not recorded which). The receptor comes from a man in his forties who had recovered from COVID-19. The chain employs TRBV11-3 and TRBJ2-7; 8 bases line up with TRBD2. The DNA of the CDR3 is TGTGCCAGCAGCTTAGATATTAGCGGGAAGTACGAGCAGTACTTC. It yields the protein CASSLDISGKYEQYF.